This TCR beta chain was obtained from a study of CXCR3-negative and CXCR3-positive naive CD8 T cells. Study in general: Across all libraries, TRB reads numbered about 135 million, with about 1.5 +/- 0.3 million in each library.

Germline V gene sequence: CDR1 MNHNY, CDR2 SVGAGI (reference sequence). This CDR3 region has 13 residues. The libraries of TRB cDNA were constructed through 5' RACE using UMI labels. With the 5' RACE reads reprocessed, TCRdb shows one record per CDR3 protein and no DNA. The sample shows about 90,000 distinct CDR3 sequences, and less than 1.1% sits with its ten largest clones. This chain uses TRBV6-6 with TRBJ2-7; TCRdb indicates TRBD2, and absent DNA this call remains unverified. Sequencing was performed on naive CXCR3- CD8+ T cells from blood. Subset in this sample: CD45RO-CCR7+CD27+CD95- naive CD8+ T cells lacking CXCR3 (TNR3-). The TCR originated in a human donor in good health. Some clones in this sample may be carry-over from other donors' samples. The CDR3 loop is CASSMGRSYEQYF.